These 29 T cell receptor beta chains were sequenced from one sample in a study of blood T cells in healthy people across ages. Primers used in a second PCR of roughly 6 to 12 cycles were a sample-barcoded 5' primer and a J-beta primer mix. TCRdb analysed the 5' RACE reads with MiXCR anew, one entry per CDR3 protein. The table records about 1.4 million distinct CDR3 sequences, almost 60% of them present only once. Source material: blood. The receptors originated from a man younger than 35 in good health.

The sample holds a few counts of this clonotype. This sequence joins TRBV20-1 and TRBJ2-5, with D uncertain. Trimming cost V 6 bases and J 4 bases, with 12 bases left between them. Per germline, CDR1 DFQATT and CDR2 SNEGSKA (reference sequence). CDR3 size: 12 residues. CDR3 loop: CSAPSGLETQYF. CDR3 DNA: TGCAGTGCCCCTTCCGGCTTAGAGACCCAGTACTTC.

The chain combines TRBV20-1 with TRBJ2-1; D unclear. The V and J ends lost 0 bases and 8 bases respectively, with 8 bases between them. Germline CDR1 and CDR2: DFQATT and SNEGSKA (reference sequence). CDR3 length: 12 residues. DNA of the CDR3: TGCAGTGCTAGAGAGGAGCCCTATGAGCAGTTCTTC. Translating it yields CSAREEPYEQFF.

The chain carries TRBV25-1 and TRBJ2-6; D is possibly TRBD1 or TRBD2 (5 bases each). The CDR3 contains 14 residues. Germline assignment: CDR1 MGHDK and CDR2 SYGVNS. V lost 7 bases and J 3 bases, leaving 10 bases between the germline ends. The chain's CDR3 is CASTRGVGANVLTF. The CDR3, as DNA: TGTGCCAGCACCAGAGGGGTTGGGGCCAACGTCCTGACTTTC.

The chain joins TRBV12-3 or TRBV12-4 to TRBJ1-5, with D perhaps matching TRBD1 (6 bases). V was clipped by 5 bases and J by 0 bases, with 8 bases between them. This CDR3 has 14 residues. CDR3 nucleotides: TGTGCCAGCAGTACAGGGCTTAGCAATCAGCCCCAGCATTTT. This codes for CASSTGLSNQPQHF.

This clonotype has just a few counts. The CDR3 region is CSVELLAADTQYF. CDR3 in DNA: TGCAGCGTTGAATTACTAGCGGCAGATACGCAGTATTTT. The chain uses TRBV29-1 and TRBJ2-3, with 8 bases identical to TRBD2. CDR3 size: 13 residues. CDR1 is SQVTM and CDR2 is ANQGSEA in the germline V gene. Losses at the gene ends were 2 bases for V and 4 bases for J; bases not matched to a gene: 2.

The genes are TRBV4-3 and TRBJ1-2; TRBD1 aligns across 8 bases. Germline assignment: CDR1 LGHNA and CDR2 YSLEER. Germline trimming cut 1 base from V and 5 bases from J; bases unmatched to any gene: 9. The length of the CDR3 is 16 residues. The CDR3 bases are TGCGCCAGCAGCCAAGGTGTCAGGGGGACAGGTTATGGCTACACCTTC. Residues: CASSQGVRGTGYGYTF.

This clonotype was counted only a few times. CDR3 amino acids: CASRGPDEQYF. The CDR3 coding sequence is TGCGCCAGCAGAGGACCCGACGAGCAGTACTTC. This sequence joins TRBV5-1 and TRBJ2-7, with D unclear. V was trimmed by 5 bases and J by 5 bases, leaving 8 bases between them. Germline V gene lookup returns CDR1 SGHRS and CDR2 YFSETQ. This CDR3 is 11 amino acids long.

The CDR3 nucleotides read TGTGCCAGCAGCGTAGGGGAACTAAGGGTACCGGGGGACACAGATACGCAGTATTTT. This sequence encodes CASSVGELRVPGDTDTQYF. The chain employs TRBV9 and TRBJ2-3; weak D call: TRBD2 (6 bases). V was clipped by 0 bases and J by 2 bases, with 22 bases between them. The CDR3 is 19 amino acids. Germline CDR1 is SGDLS and CDR2 is YYNGEE.

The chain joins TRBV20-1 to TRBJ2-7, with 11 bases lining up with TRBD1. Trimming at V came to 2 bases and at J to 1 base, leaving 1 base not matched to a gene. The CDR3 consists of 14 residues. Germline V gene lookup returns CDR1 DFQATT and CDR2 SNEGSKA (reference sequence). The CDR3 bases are TGCAGTGCTAGATGGGACAGGGGGTCCTACGAGCAGTACTTC. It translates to CSARWDRGSYEQYF.

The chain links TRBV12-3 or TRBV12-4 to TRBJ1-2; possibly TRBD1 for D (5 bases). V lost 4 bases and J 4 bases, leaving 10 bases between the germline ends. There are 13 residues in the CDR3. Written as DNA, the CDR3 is TGTGCCAGCAGTTGGCAGGGCACCTATGGCTACACCTTC. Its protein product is CASSWQGTYGYTF.

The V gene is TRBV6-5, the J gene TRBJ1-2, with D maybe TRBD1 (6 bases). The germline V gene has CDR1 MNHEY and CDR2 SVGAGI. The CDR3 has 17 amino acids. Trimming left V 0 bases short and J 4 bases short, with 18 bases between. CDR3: CASSYSIAGVSIYGYTF. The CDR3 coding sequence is TGTGCCAGCAGTTACTCGATCGCAGGGGTCTCAATCTATGGCTACACCTTC.

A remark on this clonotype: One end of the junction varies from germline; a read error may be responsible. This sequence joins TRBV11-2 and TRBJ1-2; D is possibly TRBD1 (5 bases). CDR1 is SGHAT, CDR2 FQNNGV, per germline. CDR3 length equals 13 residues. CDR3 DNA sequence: TGTGCCAGCAGCTCGGGACTTTCCTATGGCTGCACCTTC. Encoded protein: CASSSGLSYGCTF.

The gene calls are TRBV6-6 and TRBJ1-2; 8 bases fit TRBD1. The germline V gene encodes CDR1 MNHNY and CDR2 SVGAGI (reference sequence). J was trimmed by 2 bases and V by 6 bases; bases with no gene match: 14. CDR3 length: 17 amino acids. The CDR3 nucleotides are TGTGCCAGCAGCCGGGGCAGGGGGCGTCGTCCGAACTATGGCTACACCTTC. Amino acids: CASSRGRGRRPNYGYTF.

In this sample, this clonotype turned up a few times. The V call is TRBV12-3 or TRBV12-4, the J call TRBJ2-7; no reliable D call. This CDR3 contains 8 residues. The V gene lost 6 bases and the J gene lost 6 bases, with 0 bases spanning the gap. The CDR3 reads CASSEQYF. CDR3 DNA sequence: TGTGCCAGCAGCGAGCAGTACTTC.

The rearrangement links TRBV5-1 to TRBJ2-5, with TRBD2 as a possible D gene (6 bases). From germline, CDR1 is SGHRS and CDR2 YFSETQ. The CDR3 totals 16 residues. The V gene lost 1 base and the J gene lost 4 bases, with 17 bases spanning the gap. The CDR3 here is CASSLRASVVRETQYF. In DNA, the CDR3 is TGCGCCAGCAGCTTGAGGGCTAGCGTAGTTCGAGAGACCCAGTACTTC. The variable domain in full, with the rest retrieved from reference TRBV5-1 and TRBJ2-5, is KAGVTQTPRYLIKTRGQQVTLSCSPISGHRSVSWYQQTPGQGLQFLFEYFSETQRNKGNFPGRFSGRQFSNSRSEMNVSTLELGDSALYLCASSLRASVVRETQYFGPGTRLLVL.

The CDR3 DNA reads as TGTGCCAGCAGCCCGGCCGGCGCGGTCCAAGAGACCCAGTACTTC. Protein: CASSPAGAVQETQYF. This chain connects TRBV7-2 to TRBJ2-5; D is ambiguous. The V end lost 5 bases, the J end lost 1 base, and 14 bases lay between the germline ends. CDR3 length: 15 amino acids. Germline V CDR1 and CDR2: SGHTA, FQGNSA.

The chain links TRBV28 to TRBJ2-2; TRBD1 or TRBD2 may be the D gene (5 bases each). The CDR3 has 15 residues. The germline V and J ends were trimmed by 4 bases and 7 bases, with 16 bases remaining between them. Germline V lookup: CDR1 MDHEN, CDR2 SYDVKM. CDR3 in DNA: TGTGCCAGCAGTTCTCCCGGGGCCTTAAGCGGGGAGCTGTTTTTT. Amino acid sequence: CASSSPGALSGELFF.

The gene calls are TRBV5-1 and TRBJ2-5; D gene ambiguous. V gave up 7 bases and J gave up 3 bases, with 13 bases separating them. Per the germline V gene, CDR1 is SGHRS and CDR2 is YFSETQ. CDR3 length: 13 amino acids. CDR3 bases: TGCGCCAGCGAAAAAGAAAATGAAGAGACCCAGTACTTC. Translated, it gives CASEKENEETQYF.

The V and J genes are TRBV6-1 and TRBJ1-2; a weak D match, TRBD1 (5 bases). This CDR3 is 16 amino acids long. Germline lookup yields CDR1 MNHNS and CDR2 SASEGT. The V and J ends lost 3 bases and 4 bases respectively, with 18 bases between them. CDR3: CASSDPRRADTYGYTF. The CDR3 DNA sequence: TGTGCCAGCAGTGATCCCCGACGGGCGGACACCTATGGCTACACCTTC.

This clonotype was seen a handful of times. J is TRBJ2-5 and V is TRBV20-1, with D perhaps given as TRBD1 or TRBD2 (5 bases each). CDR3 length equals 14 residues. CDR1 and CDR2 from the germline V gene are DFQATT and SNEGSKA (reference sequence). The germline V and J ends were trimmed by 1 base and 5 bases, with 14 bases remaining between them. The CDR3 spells CSARGDPLGETQYF. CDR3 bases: TGCAGTGCTAGAGGGGACCCCTTGGGGGAGACCCAGTACTTC.

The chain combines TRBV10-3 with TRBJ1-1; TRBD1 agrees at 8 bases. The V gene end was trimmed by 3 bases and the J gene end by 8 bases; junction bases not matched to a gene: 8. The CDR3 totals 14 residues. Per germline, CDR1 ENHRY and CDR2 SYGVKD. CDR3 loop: CAISDVNRGWEAFF. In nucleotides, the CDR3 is TGTGCCATCAGTGACGTGAACAGGGGGTGGGAAGCTTTCTTT.

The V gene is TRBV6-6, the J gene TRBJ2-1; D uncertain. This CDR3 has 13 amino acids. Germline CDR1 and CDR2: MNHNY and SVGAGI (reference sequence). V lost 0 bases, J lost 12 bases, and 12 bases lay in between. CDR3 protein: CASSYSFSHGQFF. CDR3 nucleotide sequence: TGTGCCAGCAGTTACTCGTTTAGTCATGGGCAGTTCTTC.

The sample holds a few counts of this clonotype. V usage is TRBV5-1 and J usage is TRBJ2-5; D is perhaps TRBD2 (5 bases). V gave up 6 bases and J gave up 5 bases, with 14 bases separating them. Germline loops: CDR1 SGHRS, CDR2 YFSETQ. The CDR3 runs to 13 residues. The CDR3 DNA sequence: TGCGCCAGCATGAGGGAGAGGTGGGAGACCCAGTACTTC. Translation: CASMRERWETQYF. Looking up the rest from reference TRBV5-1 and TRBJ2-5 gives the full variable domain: KAGVTQTPRYLIKTRGQQVTLSCSPISGHRSVSWYQQTPGQGLQFLFEYFSETQRNKGNFPGRFSGRQFSNSRSEMNVSTLELGDSALYLCASMRERWETQYFGPGTRLLVL.

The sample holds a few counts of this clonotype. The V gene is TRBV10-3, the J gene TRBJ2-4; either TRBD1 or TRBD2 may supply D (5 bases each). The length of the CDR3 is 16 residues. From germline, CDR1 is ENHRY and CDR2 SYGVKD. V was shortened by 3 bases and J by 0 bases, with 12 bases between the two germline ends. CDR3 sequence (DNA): TGTGCCATCAGTGACTTAGCAGGGACAGCCAAAAACATTCAGTACTTC. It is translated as CAISDLAGTAKNIQYF.

In DNA, the CDR3 is TGCGCCAGCAGCTTGACAGGAGCTTACACAGATACGCAGTATTTT. This sequence encodes CASSLTGAYTDTQYF. The V call is TRBV5-1, the J call TRBJ2-3; a weak D match, TRBD1 (5 bases). The CDR3 length is 15 residues. Trimming took 1 base from V and 2 from J, leaving 11 bases between them. The germline V gene has CDR1 SGHRS and CDR2 YFSETQ.

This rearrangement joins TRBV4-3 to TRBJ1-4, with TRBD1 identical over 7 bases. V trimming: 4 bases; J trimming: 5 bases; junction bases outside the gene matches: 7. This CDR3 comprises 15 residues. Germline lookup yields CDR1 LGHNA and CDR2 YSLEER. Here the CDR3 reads CASSPDGTENEKLFF. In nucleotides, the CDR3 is TGCGCCAGCAGCCCTGATGGGACAGAAAATGAAAAACTGTTTTTT.

CDR3 sequence: CSARGVPGSYNEQFF. CDR3 coding DNA: TGCAGTGCTAGAGGGGTTCCCGGGTCCTACAATGAGCAGTTCTTC. This chain joins TRBV20-1 and TRBJ2-1, with D hard to call. CDR3 size: 15 residues. Trimming left V 1 base short and J 1 base short, with 11 bases between. CDR1 is DFQATT, CDR2 SNEGSKA, per germline (reference sequence).

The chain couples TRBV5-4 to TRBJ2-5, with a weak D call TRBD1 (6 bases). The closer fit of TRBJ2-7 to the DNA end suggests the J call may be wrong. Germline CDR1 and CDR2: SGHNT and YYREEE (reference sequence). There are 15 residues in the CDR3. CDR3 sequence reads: CASSTQQGEVYEQYF. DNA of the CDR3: TGTGCCAGCAGTACTCAACAGGGAGAGGTCTACGAGCAGTACTTC.

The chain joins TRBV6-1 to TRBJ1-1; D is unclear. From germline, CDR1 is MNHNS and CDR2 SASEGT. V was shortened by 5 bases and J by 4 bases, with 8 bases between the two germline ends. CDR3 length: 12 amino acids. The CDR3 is CASSRGLTEAFF. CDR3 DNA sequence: TGTGCCAGCAGTAGAGGGCTCACTGAAGCTTTCTTT.